This T cell receptor (beta chain) was found in a study of identifying expanded T cells in peripheral blood. In its sample, this clone was seen once. J was trimmed by 5 bases and V by 0 bases; bases with no gene match: 1. In germline, CDR1 is SGHNT, CDR2 YYREEE (reference sequence). The CDR3 totals 14 residues. Sequencing used immunoSEQ multiplex PCR; TCRdb keeps in-frame clones, though not all of them. The sample gives about 89,000 clones, more than 70% of which show up once; approximately 4% is in the top ten. Material: blood. The TCR comes from a person between 18 and 70 years old in good health. The J gene is TRBJ2-3, the V gene TRBV5-4; 9 positions match TRBD1. CDR3 sequence (DNA): TGTGCCAGCAGCTTGGGGGACAGGGAAGATACGCAGTATTTT. Protein product: CASSLGDREDTQYF. Together with reference TRBV5-4 and TRBJ2-3, the CDR3 gives the full variable domain: ETGVTQSPTHLIKTRGQQVTLRCSSQSGHNTVSWYQQALGQGPQFIFQYYREEENGRGNFPPRFSGLQFPNYSSELNVNALELDDSALYLCASSLGDREDTQYFGPGTRLTVL.